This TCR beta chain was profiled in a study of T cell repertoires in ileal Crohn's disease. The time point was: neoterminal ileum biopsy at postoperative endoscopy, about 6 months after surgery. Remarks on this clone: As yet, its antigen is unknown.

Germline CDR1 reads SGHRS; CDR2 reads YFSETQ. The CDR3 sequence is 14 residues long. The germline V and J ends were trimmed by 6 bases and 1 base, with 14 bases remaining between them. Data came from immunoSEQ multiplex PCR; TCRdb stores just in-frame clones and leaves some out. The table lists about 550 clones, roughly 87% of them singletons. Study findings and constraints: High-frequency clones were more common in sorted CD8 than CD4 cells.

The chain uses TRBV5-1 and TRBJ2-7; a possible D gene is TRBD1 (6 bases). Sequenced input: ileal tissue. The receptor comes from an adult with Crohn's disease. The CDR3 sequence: CASNQNDRSYEQYF. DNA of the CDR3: TGCGCCAGCAATCAGAACGACAGGTCCTACGAGCAGTACTTC.